These T cell receptor beta chains were read from a single sample in a study of blood T cell repertoires in COVID-19. Produced via immunoSEQ multiplex PCR; TCRdb's table is partial and in-frame only. This table has around 72,000 clones, approximately 88% appearing once. The specimen sequenced was peripheral blood. The receptors derive from a man aged 45-60 years with acute or convalescent COVID-19. Both conserved end residues are part of each CDR3. The D gene is left open where the match is weak. The size of a clone is reported for some rows only, either as once, few or many, or as a class for expanded clones.

V gene	clone size	J gene	D gene	CDR3 DNA	CDR3 protein
TRBV7-2	-	TRBJ2-7	-	TGTGCCAGCAGCTTACGACAGTTGTACGAGCAGTACTTC	CASSLRQLYEQYF
TRBV11-3	-	TRBJ1-2	-	TGTGCCAGCAGCTTAGGATGCAGGTACTATGGCTACACCTTC	CASSLGCRYYGYTF
TRBV4-1	-	TRBJ2-7	TRBD1	TGCGCCAGCAGCCAAGGACAGGGGGCGCTACACGAGCAGTACTTC	CASSQGQGALHEQYF
TRBV4-2	-	TRBJ1-4	-	TGTGCCAGCAGCCAAGATCGAGGATCAACTAATGAAAAACTGTTTTTT	CASSQDRGSTNEKLFF
TRBV30	-	TRBJ1-2	-	TGTGCCTGGAGTAACAGCTATGGCTACACCTTC	CAWSNSYGYTF
TRBV6-1	-	TRBJ2-7	TRBD1	TGTGCCAGCAGTGAACAGGGGGCCCAGTACTTC	CASSEQGAQYF
TRBV9	-	TRBJ2-6	TRBD2	TGTGCCAGCCGGGGGGGTTCTGGGGCCAACGTCCTGACTTTC	CASRGGSGANVLTF
TRBV12-3/TRBV12-4	-	TRBJ1-2	-	TGTGCCAGCCGACAGTACTATGGCTACACCTTC	CASRQYYGYTF
TRBV29-1	-	TRBJ2-5	-	TGCAGCGTTGGCCTTGGACAGACGTACCAAGAGACCCAGTACTTC	CSVGLGQTYQETQYF
TRBV5-1	few	TRBJ2-7	TRBD1	TGCGCCAGCAGCAGCACAGGGGGCGGCGAGCAGTACTTC	CASSSTGGGEQYF
TRBV5-1	-	TRBJ2-5	-	TGCGCCAGCAGCGAGTACCAAGAGACCCAGTACTTC	CASSEYQETQYF
TRBV15	-	TRBJ2-2	-	TGTGCCACCAGCAGAGATCTTGCGCAGGGCAGCACCGGGGAGCTGTTTTTT	CATSRDLAQGSTGELFF
TRBV6-2/TRBV6-3	few	TRBJ2-2	-	TGTGCCAGCAGCCTAACCACGGCCGGGGAGCTGTTTTTT	CASSLTTAGELFF
TRBV11-2	-	TRBJ1-3	TRBD1	TGTGCCAGCAGCCAAAACACCGGGACAGGACGAAACACCATATATTTT	CASSQNTGTGRNTIYF
TRBV10-1	few	TRBJ1-1	-	TGCGCCAGCAGTGAGGTAGGGGACACTGAAGCTTTCTTT	CASSEVGDTEAFF
TRBV15	-	TRBJ2-1	-	TGTGCCACCAGCCCCCGACGGGGAAGGAACAATGAGCAGTTCTTC	CATSPRRGRNNEQFF
TRBV11-2	-	TRBJ2-3	TRBD2	TGTGCCAGCAGCACCCGTCTAGCGGGGGGGCGAGATACGCAGTATTTT	CASSTRLAGGRDTQYF
TRBV18	-	TRBJ1-4	-	TGTGCCAGCTCACCAGGGGCAGGCGACGAAAAACTGTTTTTT	CASSPGAGDEKLFF
TRBV9	-	TRBJ2-3	-	TGTGCCAGCAGCGTCGCTACGACAGGACCCGGTACGCAGTATTTT	CASSVATTGPGTQYF
TRBV5-4	-	TRBJ2-7	TRBD2	TGTGCCAGCAGCAGGCAAAGCGGGGCCTACGAGCAGTACTTC	CASSRQSGAYEQYF
TRBV19	-	TRBJ2-1	TRBD1	TGTGCCAGTAGTATTACAGGGGGCAATGAGCAGTTCTTC	CASSITGGNEQFF
TRBV2	few	TRBJ1-1	-	TGTGCCAGCAGGAAGACAGAGGTGAACACTGAAGCTTTCTTT	CASRKTEVNTEAFF
TRBV5-4	-	TRBJ1-2	-	TGTGCCAGCAGCTACGGACAGCTTAACTATGGCTACACCTTC	CASSYGQLNYGYTF
TRBV3-1/TRBV3-2	-	TRBJ2-3	-	TGTGCCAGCAGCCAAAAGGGGGCAGATACGCAGTATTTT	CASSQKGADTQYF
TRBV7-2	-	TRBJ1-2	-	TGTGCCAGCAGTCCAGCGGGCGGCCGGGGCTACACCTTC	CASSPAGGRGYTF
TRBV5-8	-	TRBJ2-7	TRBD2	TGTGCCAGCAGTTCGCTTGGCGGGGGGACCACCTACGAGCAGTACTTC	CASSSLGGGTTYEQYF
TRBV21-1	-	TRBJ1-1	-	TGTGCCAGCAGCACAAAACGACACAGAGCCACTGAAGCTTTCTTT	CASSTKRHRATEAFF
TRBV18	once	TRBJ1-1	-	TGTGCCAGCTCATCTACAGTGGCTGAAGCTTTCTTT	CASSSTVAEAFF
TRBV7-2	-	TRBJ2-1	-	TGTGCCAGCAGCCTCTACTACAATGAGCAGTTCTTC	CASSLYYNEQFF
TRBV13	-	TRBJ2-7	TRBD2	TGTGCCAGCAGCCATCGACTAGCGGGAATTTCCTACGAGCAGTACTTC	CASSHRLAGISYEQYF